These 5 T cell receptor beta chains were all obtained from the same sample, sequenced in a study of shared clonotypes between healthy human individuals. Produced via immunoSEQ multiplex PCR; TCRdb's table is partial and in-frame only. The sample contains about 640,000 clones, roughly 70% of which appear only once. Sequencing input: memory CD4+ T cells sorted from blood. Subset described: CD45RA-negative fraction. The receptors were gathered from a woman aged 30 to 39 in good health.

In its sample, this clone was seen a few times. The chain is built from TRBV19 and TRBJ2-1; D perhaps matches TRBD2 (5 bases). Trimming took off 5 bases at V and 7 bases at J, with 21 bases between the two ends. The germline V gene encodes CDR1 LNHDA and CDR2 SQIVND (reference sequence). The CDR3 loop spans 16 amino acids. CDR3 sequence: CASSLRVRLMGNEQFF. CDR3 DNA: TGTGCCAGTAGTCTGCGGGTCAGGCTCATGGGGAATGAGCAGTTCTTC.

The table lists this clone with a few counts. The chain recombines TRBV5-1 with TRBJ1-1; D is possibly TRBD1 (5 bases). V lost 4 bases to trimming and J lost 9 bases, with 19 bases between them. This CDR3 has 14 amino acids. Germline CDR1 and CDR2: SGHRS and YFSETQ. The chain's CDR3 is CASSHDRDGWKAFF. The CDR3 bases are TGCGCCAGCAGCCACGACCGGGACGGATGGAAAGCTTTCTTT.

The CDR3 sequence is CASSQDGRQGAEAFF. As DNA, the CDR3 is TGTGCCAGCAGCCAAGATGGCAGGCAAGGCGCTGAAGCTTTCTTT. J is TRBJ1-1 and V is TRBV14; the D is unclear. Germline V gives CDR1 SGHDN, CDR2 FVKESK. This CDR3 is built from 15 residues. V lost 0 bases and J lost 6, with 14 bases in between. The entire variable domain, with the rest obtained from reference TRBV14 and TRBJ1-1, is as follows: EAGVTQFPSHSVIEKGQTVTLRCDPISGHDNLYWYRRVMGKEIKFLLHFVKESKQDESGMPNNRFLAERTGGTYSTLKVQPAELEDSGVYFCASSQDGRQGAEAFFGQGTRLTVV.

This chain connects TRBV7-8 to TRBJ2-7; possible D gene TRBD2, 5 bases. In germline, CDR1 is SGHVS, CDR2 FQNEAQ. The CDR3 extends over 12 amino acids. V was pared by 3 bases and J by 5 bases, with 8 bases between. The DNA of the CDR3 is TGTGCCAGCAGCTTGAACGGGAACGAGCAGTACTTC. Its protein is CASSLNGNEQYF.

The genes are TRBV6-1 and TRBJ1-1; possible D gene TRBD1, 6 bases. Trimming removed 5 bases at V and 7 bases at J, with 20 bases between. This CDR3 has 15 residues. Germline V gene lookup returns CDR1 MNHNS and CDR2 SASEGT. Written as DNA, the CDR3 is TGTGCCAGCAGTATTCTGGAGGGGGGACAAAGTGAAGCTTTCTTT. Residues: CASSILEGGQSEAFF.